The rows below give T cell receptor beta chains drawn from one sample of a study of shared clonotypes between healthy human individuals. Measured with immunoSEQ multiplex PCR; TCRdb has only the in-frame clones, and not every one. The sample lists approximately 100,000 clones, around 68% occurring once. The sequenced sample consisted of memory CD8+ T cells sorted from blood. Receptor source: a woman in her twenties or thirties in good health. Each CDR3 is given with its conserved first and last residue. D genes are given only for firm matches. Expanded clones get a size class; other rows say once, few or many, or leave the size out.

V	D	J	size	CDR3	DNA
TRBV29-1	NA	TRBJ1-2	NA	CSAITGMEYGYTF	TGCAGCGCCATAACAGGGATGGAGTATGGCTACACCTTC
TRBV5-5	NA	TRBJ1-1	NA	CASSGLTTEAFF	TGTGCCAGCAGCGGCCTGACGACTGAAGCTTTCTTT
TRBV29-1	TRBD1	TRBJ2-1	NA	CSVEVTGTYNEQFF	TGCAGCGTTGAAGTGACAGGGACCTACAATGAGCAGTTCTTC
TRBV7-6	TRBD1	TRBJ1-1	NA	CASSSFTGGAGTEAFF	TGTGCCAGCAGCTCGTTCACAGGGGGAGCCGGCACTGAAGCTTTCTTT
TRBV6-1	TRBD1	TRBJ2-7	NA	CASSASEGQGTYEQYF	TGTGCCAGCAGTGCTTCCGAAGGACAGGGGACCTACGAGCAGTACTTC
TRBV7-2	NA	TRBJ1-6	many	CASKPGEWRLSSYNSPLHF	TGTGCCAGCAAGCCCGGCGAGTGGCGGCTTAGCTCCTATAATTCACCCCTCCACTTT
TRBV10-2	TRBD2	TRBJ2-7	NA	CASSEGLADHKQYF	TGCGCCAGCAGTGAAGGTCTAGCGGATCATAAGCAGTACTTC
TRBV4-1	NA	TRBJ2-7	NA	CASSQDPGSYEQYF	TGCGCCAGCAGCCAAGATCCAGGCTCCTACGAGCAGTACTTC
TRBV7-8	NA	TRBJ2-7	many	CASSSHGSTYEQYF	TGTGCCAGCAGCTCCCATGGATCCACCTACGAGCAGTACTTC
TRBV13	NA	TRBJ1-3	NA	CASSQSWGISGNTIYF	TGTGCCAGCAGCCAGTCGTGGGGGATCTCTGGAAACACCATATATTTT
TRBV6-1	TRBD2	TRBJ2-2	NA	CASMPGLSYTGELFF	TGTGCCAGCATGCCGGGACTATCCTACACCGGGGAGCTGTTTTTT
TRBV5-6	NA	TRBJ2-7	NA	CASSGWTTETSGIYEQYF	TGTGCCAGCAGCGGATGGACGACGGAGACTAGTGGGATCTACGAGCAGTACTTC
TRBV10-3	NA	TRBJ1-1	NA	CAISFTVNTEAFF	TGTGCCATCAGTTTTACAGTTAACACTGAAGCTTTCTTT
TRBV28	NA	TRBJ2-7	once	CASRRPGNEQYF	TGTGCCAGCAGGCGACCAGGGAATGAGCAGTACTTC
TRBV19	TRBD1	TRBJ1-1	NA	CASSTQTGVGVAFF	TGTGCCAGTAGTACCCAAACAGGGGTGGGAGTCGCTTTCTTT
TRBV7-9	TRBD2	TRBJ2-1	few	CASSPTSGWVEQFF	TGTGCCAGCAGCCCGACTAGCGGGTGGGTTGAGCAGTTCTTC